This entry lists 17 T cell receptor beta chains sequenced from one sample in a study of beta chain features in type 1 diabetes. Study results and limitations: Researchers report that Type 1 diabetes patients had moderately but significantly shorter TCRB CDR3s across all four CD4+ subsets.

Expressed TCRB transcripts were sequenced after all isolated RNA was converted to cDNA. TCRdb's table, derived via immunoSEQ multiplex PCR, lists solely in-frame clones and lacks some. Among 150,000 to 200,000 clones listed, around 8.4% were seen once. These receptors' antigens are unknown. Sequences were obtained from central memory CD4+ T cells from blood. The receptors were sampled from a woman aged 18-29 years with type 1 diabetes.

The chain couples TRBV5-4 to TRBJ2-5; D is possibly TRBD2 (6 bases). Germline CDR1 SGHNT, CDR2 YYREEE (reference sequence). Deletions cut 0 bases from V and 5 bases from J, with 17 bases between. CDR3 length equals 16 residues. The CDR3 DNA reads TGTGCCAGCAGCTTGGGATCTAGCGTCGAGGGGGAGACCCAGTACTTC. Protein sequence: CASSLGSSVEGETQYF. Full variable domain (missing parts from reference TRBV5-4 and TRBJ2-5): ETGVTQSPTHLIKTRGQQVTLRCSSQSGHNTVSWYQQALGQGPQFIFQYYREEENGRGNFPPRFSGLQFPNYSSELNVNALELDDSALYLCASSLGSSVEGETQYFGPGTRLLVL.

The gene calls are TRBV15 and TRBJ2-1; TRBD2 matches 10 bases. J was trimmed by 7 bases and V by 5 bases; bases with no gene match: 5. The V gene's germline CDR1 is LNHNV and CDR2 YYDKDF (reference sequence). This CDR3 is 14 amino acids long. The CDR3 coding sequence is TGTGCCACCAGCCCGGGACTAGCGAGAAATGAGCAGTTCTTC. Protein sequence: CATSPGLARNEQFF.

The chain joins TRBV5-1 to TRBJ1-1; D is ambiguous. The germline gives CDR1 SGHRS, CDR2 YFSETQ. Trimming pared 3 bases from V and 0 bases from J, leaving 12 bases between. CDR3 length: 15 amino acids. The CDR3, as DNA: TGCGCCAGCAGCTGGGAGACGGGAATGAACACTGAAGCTTTCTTT. As protein: CASSWETGMNTEAFF.

J is TRBJ2-1 and V is TRBV28; D is unresolved. With 7 bases removed from V and 3 bases from J, the gap between germline ends came to 7 bases. CDR3 length: 12 amino acids. Germline CDR1 reads MDHEN; CDR2 reads SYDVKM. The CDR3 coding sequence is TGTGCCAGCACCTCCGTCTACAATGAGCAGTTCTTC. Translation: CASTSVYNEQFF.

V is TRBV6-5 and J is TRBJ1-1; TRBD1 matches at 7 bases. This CDR3 region has 15 residues. CDR1 and CDR2 (germline): MNHEY, SVGAGI. The ends lost 2 bases at V and 3 bases at J; junction bases unmatched: 6. The CDR3 DNA sequence: TGTGCCAGCAGTTACGGAGGGACAGCGGACACTGAAGCTTTCTTT. It codes for CASSYGGTADTEAFF.

This clone was counted only a few times. V usage is TRBV10-3 and J usage is TRBJ2-7; 8 bases are shared with TRBD2. This CDR3 spans 12 amino acids. Trimming cost V 10 bases and J 3 bases; bases outside gene matches: 5. Germline loops: CDR1 ENHRY, CDR2 SYGVKD. CDR3 in DNA: TGTGCCACGGGAGGGCGGGACTACGAGCAGTACTTC. It is translated as CATGGRDYEQYF.

The chain carries TRBV14 and TRBJ2-1; 11 bases line up with TRBD2. Per the germline V gene, CDR1 is SGHDN and CDR2 is FVKESK. This CDR3 is built from 18 residues. J gave up 9 bases and V 0 bases, and 13 bases lay outside the gene matches. DNA of the CDR3: TGTGCCAGCAGCCAAGACTCGCTAGCGGGGGGCCTCCACCTTGAGCAGTTCTTC. It encodes CASSQDSLAGGLHLEQFF.

The chain uses TRBV14 and TRBJ2-7; maybe TRBD2 (5 bases). V was pared by 5 bases and J by 6 bases, with 14 bases between. The germline gives CDR1 SGHDN, CDR2 FVKESK. CDR3 length: 13 residues. CDR3 nucleotides: TGTGCCAGCAGCGATAGGTGGAGGCGCGAGCAGTACTTC. It encodes CASSDRWRREQYF.

This clone was seen a handful of times. The chain uses TRBV5-1 and TRBJ2-7, with D perhaps TRBD1 (5 bases). The CDR3 contains 16 residues. Trimming shortened V by 3 bases and J by 1 base, and 17 bases separated the two germline ends. Germline V gene sequence: CDR1 SGHRS, CDR2 YFSETQ. In DNA form, the CDR3 reads TGCGCCAGCAGCTCTAACCCACAGGCACCTTCCTACGAGCAGTACTTC. It is translated as CASSSNPQAPSYEQYF.

The V and J genes are TRBV7-9 and TRBJ2-1; 7 bases are shared with TRBD1. There are 15 residues in the CDR3. The ends lost 5 bases at V and 9 bases at J; junction bases unmatched: 13. Per the germline V gene, CDR1 is SEHNR and CDR2 is FQNEAQ (reference sequence). CDR3 sequence (DNA): TGTGCCAGCAGCGCGCCGGGACAGAACACGCGTGAGCAGTTCTTC. Translating it yields CASSAPGQNTREQFF.

The table lists this clone with a few counts. The chain couples TRBV29-1 to TRBJ2-5; the D is unclear. Germline assignment: CDR1 SQVTM and CDR2 ANQGSEA. Trimming left V 7 bases short and J 5 bases short, with 17 bases between. The CDR3 has 13 residues. In nucleotides, the CDR3 is TGCAGCGGTGCCCTCCATGGGCGCGAGACCCAGTACTTC. It encodes CSGALHGRETQYF. The variable domain in full, with the rest retrieved from reference TRBV29-1 and TRBJ2-5, is SAVISQKPSRDICQRGTSLTIQCQVDSQVTMMFWYRQQPGQSLTLIATANQGSEATYESGFVIDKFPISRPNLTFSTLTVSNMSPEDSSIYLCSGALHGRETQYFGPGTRLLVL.

The chain employs TRBV7-9 and TRBJ2-3, with D maybe TRBD2 (6 bases). The V gene's germline CDR1 is SEHNR and CDR2 FQNEAQ (reference sequence). The V end was cut by 3 bases, the J end by 2 bases, with 9 bases between. The CDR3 is 14 amino acids. The CDR3 DNA is TGTGCCAGCAGCTTGGCGGGGTACACAGATACGCAGTATTTT. This translates into CASSLAGYTDTQYF. The complete variable domain, with remaining parts taken from reference TRBV7-9 and TRBJ2-3, reads DTGVSQNPRHKITKRGQNVTFRCDPISEHNRLYWYRQTLGQGPEFLTYFQNEAQLEKSRLLSDRFSAERPKGSFSTLEIQRTEQGDSAMYLCASSLAGYTDTQYFGPGTRLTVL.

This rearrangement joins TRBV28 to TRBJ2-7, with 8 bases identical to TRBD1. Germline V lookup: CDR1 MDHEN, CDR2 SYDVKM. V gave up 6 bases and J gave up 9 bases; unmatched junction bases: 13. The CDR3 spans 14 residues. The DNA for the CDR3 is TGTGCCAGCAGGGCCGGGACAGGTCGTCCGGGGCAGTACTTC. It codes for CASRAGTGRPGQYF.

The chain couples TRBV27 to TRBJ2-2, with 9 nucleotides matching TRBD1. The germline gives CDR1 MNHEY, CDR2 SMNVEV (reference sequence). The CDR3 is made up of 15 amino acids. J was trimmed by 5 bases and V by 0 bases; bases with no gene match: 1. DNA for the CDR3: TGTGCCAGCAGTTTATCACAGGGGGCGACCGGGGAGCTGTTTTTT. Translated, it gives CASSLSQGATGELFF.

The chain joins TRBV7-2 to TRBJ2-7; 9 bases agree with TRBD1. The germline V gene has CDR1 SGHTA and CDR2 FQGNSA. V shed 4 bases, J shed 5 bases, and the junction held 9 bases outside the gene matches. This CDR3 is 15 amino acids long. The CDR3 DNA follows: TGTGCCAGCAGCTCCGACAGGGGGACCAGTCACGAGCAGTACTTC. Translation: CASSSDRGTSHEQYF. Full variable domain (rest looked up from reference TRBV7-2 and TRBJ2-7): GAGVSQSPSNKVTEKGKDVELRCDPISGHTALYWYRQSLGQGLEFLIYFQGNSAPDKSGLPSDRFSAERTGGSVSTLTIQRTQQEDSAVYLCASSSDRGTSHEQYFGPGTRLTVT.

The chain carries TRBV4-1 and TRBJ1-1, with a possible D match to TRBD1 (6 bases). CDR3 size: 14 residues. The V gene lost 5 bases and the J gene lost 4 bases, with 14 bases spanning the gap. Germline values: CDR1 MGHRA, CDR2 YSYEKL. For the CDR3, the DNA is TGCGCCAGCAGCATCACAGGGTTGGCCACTGAAGCTTTCTTT. It encodes CASSITGLATEAFF.

This clone was seen more than once but under ten times. The sample carries other DNA sequences with the same CDR3. The chain links TRBV11-2 to TRBJ1-4; 9 positions match TRBD1. Germline-derived CDR1 and CDR2 are SGHAT and FQNNGV. The CDR3 spans 15 residues. Trimming cost V 2 bases and J 7 bases; bases outside gene matches: 5. This chain's CDR3 is CASSLSTGGSEKLFF. DNA of the CDR3: TGTGCCAGCAGCTTATCGACAGGGGGGTCTGAAAAACTGTTTTTT. Full variable domain (rest looked up from reference TRBV11-2 and TRBJ1-4): EAGVAQSPRYKIIEKRQSVAFWCNPISGHATLYWYQQILGQGPKLLIQFQNNGVVDDSQLPKDRFSAERLKGVDSTLKIQPAKLEDSAVYLCASSLSTGGSEKLFFGSGTQLSVL.